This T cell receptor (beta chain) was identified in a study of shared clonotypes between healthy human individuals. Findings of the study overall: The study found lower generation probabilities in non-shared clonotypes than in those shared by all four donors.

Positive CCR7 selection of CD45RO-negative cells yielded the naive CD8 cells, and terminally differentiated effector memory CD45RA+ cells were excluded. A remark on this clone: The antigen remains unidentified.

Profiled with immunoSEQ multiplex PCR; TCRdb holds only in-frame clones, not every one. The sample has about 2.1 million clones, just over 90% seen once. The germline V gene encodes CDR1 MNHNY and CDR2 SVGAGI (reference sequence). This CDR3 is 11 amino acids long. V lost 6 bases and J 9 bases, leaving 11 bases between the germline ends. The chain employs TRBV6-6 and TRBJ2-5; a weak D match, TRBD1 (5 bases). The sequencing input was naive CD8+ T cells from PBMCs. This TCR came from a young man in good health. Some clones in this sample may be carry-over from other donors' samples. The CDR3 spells CASRAGLSQYF. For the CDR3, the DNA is TGTGCCAGCAGAGCAGGGCTGTCCCAGTACTTC.